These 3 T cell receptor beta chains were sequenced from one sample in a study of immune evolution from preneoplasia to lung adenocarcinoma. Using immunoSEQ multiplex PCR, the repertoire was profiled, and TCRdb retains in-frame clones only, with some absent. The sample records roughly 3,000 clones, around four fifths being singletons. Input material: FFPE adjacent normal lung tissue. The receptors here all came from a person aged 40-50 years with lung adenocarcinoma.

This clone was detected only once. CDR3 sequence (DNA): TGTGCCAGCAGTTACTCCCTTTACACCGGGGAGCTGTTTTTT. Amino acid sequence: CASSYSLYTGELFF. V gene TRBV6-5 combines with J gene TRBJ2-2; D uncertain. Between the trimmed V and J ends, which lost 0 bases and 3 bases, there was a span of 5 bases. The CDR3 extends over 14 amino acids. Per the germline V gene, CDR1 is MNHEY and CDR2 is SVGAGI.

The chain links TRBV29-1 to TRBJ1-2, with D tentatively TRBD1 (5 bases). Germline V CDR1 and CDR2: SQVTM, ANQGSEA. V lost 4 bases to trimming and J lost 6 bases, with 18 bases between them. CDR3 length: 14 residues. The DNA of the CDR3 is TGCAGCGTTGGAGCCTGGGACGAGAAAAATGGCTACACCTTC. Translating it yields CSVGAWDEKNGYTF.

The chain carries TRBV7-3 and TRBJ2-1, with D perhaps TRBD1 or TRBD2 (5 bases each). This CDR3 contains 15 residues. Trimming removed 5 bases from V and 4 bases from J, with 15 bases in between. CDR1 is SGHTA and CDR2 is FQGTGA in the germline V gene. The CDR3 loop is CASSEGNNPYNEQFF. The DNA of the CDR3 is TGTGCCAGCAGCGAGGGGAACAACCCTTACAATGAGCAGTTCTTC.